This T cell receptor (beta chain) was captured by sequencing in a study of T-cell reconstitution after alpha-beta-depleted transplantation in children. The TCRbeta library incorporated unique molecular identifiers. Using its own MiXCR run on the PCR reads, TCRdb lists one record per CDR3 protein. The table has 640,000 or so distinct CDR3 sequences, 16% seen once; the top ten hold 1.1%. At least ten counts were recorded for this clonotype. The receptor comes from a human donor who donated a stem cell graft to a child with acute myeloid leukemia. Sequencing used PBMCs from the stem cell graft donor, obtained from the stem cell graft.

CDR3: CASSWGLQNEQFF. The CDR3 DNA follows: TGTGCCAGCAGCTGGGGACTGCAAAATGAGCAGTTCTTC. V is TRBV7-9 and J is TRBJ2-1, with a possible D match to TRBD2 (6 bases). V lost 4 bases and J lost 7, with 11 bases in between. Germline V lookup: CDR1 SEHNR, CDR2 FQNEAQ (reference sequence). The CDR3 is made up of 13 amino acids.